The 28 T cell receptor beta chains below come from one sample, sequenced in a study of blood T cell repertoires in COVID-19. Generated by immunoSEQ multiplex PCR, the TCRdb table keeps only in-frame clones and is missing some. Here the sample spans more than 150,000 clones, 80% to 90% being singletons. Sequencing input: peripheral blood. The receptors were gathered from a woman older than 75 with COVID-19, enrolled during active disease.

The J gene is TRBJ2-7, the V gene TRBV23-1, with D perhaps TRBD1 (5 bases). TRBV23-1 is an ORF; its function is uncertain. V gave up 0 bases and J gave up 2 bases, with 11 bases separating them. The CDR3 has 15 residues. CDR3 sequence: CASSQSEGHAYEQYF. In DNA, the CDR3 is TGCGCCAGCAGTCAATCTGAAGGACACGCCTACGAGCAGTACTTC.

CDR3 region: CATSFAGGPLETQYF. The CDR3 DNA sequence: TGTGCCACCAGCTTTGCGGGGGGGCCGCTGGAGACCCAGTACTTC. This chain connects TRBV6-6 to TRBJ2-5; 9 nucleotides line up with TRBD2. Germline values: CDR1 MNHNY, CDR2 SVGAGI (reference sequence). The CDR3 is made up of 15 amino acids. J was trimmed by 5 bases and V by 10 bases; bases with no gene match: 14.

The CDR3 DNA reads as TGTGCCAGCAGCCACCAGGGGAGCACCGGGGAGCTGTTTTTT. Protein product: CASSHQGSTGELFF. The V and J genes are TRBV14 and TRBJ2-2; D is possibly TRBD1 (6 bases). The V and J ends lost 3 bases and 4 bases respectively, with 9 bases between them. Germline-derived CDR1 and CDR2 are SGHDN and FVKESK. The CDR3 is made up of 14 amino acids.

Here the CDR3 DNA reads TGCGCCAGCTGGGAGGGCCGCTATAACACTGAAGCTTTCTTT. Encoded protein: CASWEGRYNTEAFF. The V gene is TRBV10-2, the J gene TRBJ1-1; D not certain. With 8 bases removed from V and 2 bases from J, the gap between germline ends came to 15 bases. In germline, CDR1 is WSHSY, CDR2 SAAADI. The CDR3 has 14 amino acids.

This chain joins TRBV5-1 and TRBJ2-5; 7 bases are a match to TRBD2. Germline assignment: CDR1 SGHRS and CDR2 YFSETQ. The V segment lost 4 bases and the J segment 5 bases; nucleotides outside the gene matches: 8. The CDR3 is 14 amino acids. The DNA of the CDR3 is TGCGCCAGCAGCCCGTGGGGGGGTAAGGAGACCCAGTACTTC. This gives the protein CASSPWGGKETQYF.

This rearrangement joins TRBV30 to TRBJ2-5, with TRBD2 matching 16 bases. The CDR3 length is 16 residues. V lost 0 bases, J lost 2 bases, and 0 bases stayed unmatched. Germline values: CDR1 GTSNPN, CDR2 SVGIG (reference sequence). CDR3 in amino acids: CAWSVGLAGGQETQYF. The CDR3 region has the DNA TGTGCCTGGAGTGTGGGACTAGCGGGGGGGCAAGAGACCCAGTACTTC.

The chain carries TRBV6-4 and TRBJ1-1; unclear D gene. CDR1 is MRHNA, CDR2 SNTAGT, per germline. The CDR3 is made up of 16 amino acids. Trimming cost V 2 bases and J 5 bases, with 18 bases left between them. DNA of the CDR3: TGTGCCAGCAGTGACGGTGGTCGGAGTTTTGGGACTGAAGCTTTCTTT. Amino acid sequence: CASSDGGRSFGTEAFF.

The chain recombines TRBV6-5 with TRBJ2-2; 7 nucleotides line up with TRBD2. V was clipped by 0 bases and J by 4 bases; unmatched bases: 5. The germline V gene encodes CDR1 MNHEY and CDR2 SVGAGI. CDR3 size: 16 residues. The DNA of the CDR3 is TGTGCCAGCAGTTACTCGGCAGGGAGGGGCACCGGGGAGCTGTTTTTT. Its protein product is CASSYSAGRGTGELFF.

The rearrangement uses TRBV5-6 and TRBJ2-5, with D unresolved. There are 13 residues in the CDR3. Germline V gene sequence: CDR1 SGHDT, CDR2 YYEEEE. Trimming shortened V by 4 bases and J by 2 bases, and 9 bases separated the two germline ends. For the CDR3, the DNA is TGTGCCAGCAGCAACTCAGGTCAAGAGACCCAGTACTTC. It is translated as CASSNSGQETQYF.

This sequence joins TRBV6-1 and TRBJ1-2; D not certain. The V end lost 1 base, the J end lost 12 bases, and 18 bases lay between the germline ends. Looked up from germline, CDR1 is MNHNS and CDR2 is SASEGT. This CDR3 spans 14 amino acids. The CDR3: CASSEGKTRSGNTF. The CDR3 DNA is TGTGCCAGCAGTGAAGGAAAGACACGGTCGGGAAACACCTTC.

The chain recombines TRBV7-2 with TRBJ1-2, with 11 bases aligning to TRBD1. The CDR3 has 15 amino acids. Trimming cost V 5 bases and J 3 bases; bases outside gene matches: 5. Germline values: CDR1 SGHTA, CDR2 FQGNSA. This CDR3 is CASSPRTGGHYGYTF. CDR3 coding DNA: TGTGCCAGCAGCCCCCGGACAGGGGGCCACTATGGCTACACCTTC. The variable domain in full, completed from reference TRBV7-2 and TRBJ1-2, reads GAGVSQSPSNKVTEKGKDVELRCDPISGHTALYWYRQSLGQGLEFLIYFQGNSAPDKSGLPSDRFSAERTGGSVSTLTIQRTQQEDSAVYLCASSPRTGGHYGYTFGSGTRLTVV.

J is TRBJ2-7 and V is TRBV4-3, with TRBD1 as a possible D gene (6 bases). This CDR3 spans 16 amino acids. Germline CDR1 reads LGHNA; CDR2 reads YSLEER. V was shortened by 3 bases and J by 3 bases, with 18 bases between the two germline ends. The CDR3 region has the DNA TGCGCCAGCAGCCACTCCCGACAGGACACTTACTACGAGCAGTACTTC. This sequence encodes CASSHSRQDTYYEQYF.

This sequence joins TRBV20-1 and TRBJ1-2; the D is unclear. Germline V gene sequence: CDR1 DFQATT, CDR2 SNEGSKA (reference sequence). The CDR3 has 11 amino acids. The germline V and J ends were trimmed by 2 bases and 9 bases, with 10 bases remaining between them. CDR3 sequence reads: CSARRQVRYTF. CDR3 in DNA: TGCAGTGCTAGACGTCAGGTGCGCTACACCTTC.

V is TRBV6-6 and J is TRBJ1-2, with TRBD1 matching over 7 bases. The length of the CDR3 is 16 residues. The germline CDR1 and CDR2 sequences are MNHNY and SVGAGI (reference sequence). Trimming removed 4 bases from V and 3 bases from J; junction bases left unmatched: 11. The CDR3 loop is CASSWGDVTGDYGYTF. The CDR3 nucleotides are TGTGCCAGCAGTTGGGGAGACGTTACAGGGGACTATGGCTACACCTTC.

The genes are TRBV6-1 and TRBJ2-7, with 7 nucleotides matching TRBD1. The CDR3 length is 16 residues. From germline, CDR1 is MNHNS and CDR2 SASEGT. The trim removed 0 bases at V and 0 bases at J, leaving 5 bases unmatched. CDR3 nucleotides: TGTGCCAGCAGTGAAGCTAGGGACAGCTACTCCTACGAGCAGTACTTC. Translation gives CASSEARDSYSYEQYF.

The J gene is TRBJ1-4, the V gene TRBV7-9; TRBD1 matches 10 bases. This CDR3 is built from 13 residues. Germline CDR1 reads SEHNR; CDR2 reads FQNEAQ (reference sequence). V lost 3 bases and J lost 12; bases outside the gene matches: 4. The CDR3 here is CASSLGQGLQLFF. In DNA, the CDR3 is TGTGCCAGCAGCTTGGGACAGGGGCTCCAACTGTTTTTT. The full variable domain, with the rest looked up from reference TRBV7-9 and TRBJ1-4, is DTGVSQNPRHKITKRGQNVTFRCDPISEHNRLYWYRQTLGQGPEFLTYFQNEAQLEKSRLLSDRFSAERPKGSFSTLEIQRTEQGDSAMYLCASSLGQGLQLFFGSGTQLSVL.

The rearrangement links TRBV5-1 to TRBJ1-2, with TRBD1 as a possible D gene (5 bases). The germline CDR1 and CDR2 sequences are SGHRS and YFSETQ. V gave up 7 bases and J gave up 4 bases, with 11 bases separating them. The CDR3 extends over 12 amino acids. CDR3 sequence reads: CASHDSLYGYTF. The CDR3 DNA reads TGCGCCAGCCACGACAGCCTCTATGGCTACACCTTC.

V usage is TRBV20-1 and J usage is TRBJ2-7, with a weak D call TRBD2 (5 bases). This CDR3 comprises 11 residues. The germline CDR1 and CDR2 sequences are DFQATT and SNEGSKA (reference sequence). Trimming took 6 bases from V and 2 from J, leaving 8 bases between them. CDR3 nucleotides: TGCAGTGCCGGGGTTCCCTACGAGCAGTACTTC. Protein product: CSAGVPYEQYF.

The rearrangement links TRBV6-5 to TRBJ2-7; 8 nucleotides match TRBD2. CDR3 length equals 14 residues. In germline, CDR1 is MNHEY, CDR2 SVGAGI. Trimming took 4 bases from V and 5 from J; bases not matched to a gene: 7. CDR3 residues: CASSSDSGIHEQYF. The CDR3 DNA is TGTGCCAGCAGTTCGGATAGCGGGATCCACGAGCAGTACTTC.

The J gene is TRBJ2-3, the V gene TRBV5-1; TRBD1 is a possible D gene (5 bases). V was shortened by 1 base and J by 2 bases, with 14 bases between the two germline ends. The CDR3 is 16 amino acids. The germline V gene encodes CDR1 SGHRS and CDR2 YFSETQ. This CDR3 reads CASSLRGRQATDTQYF. The CDR3, as DNA: TGCGCCAGCAGCTTGAGGGGCAGACAAGCCACAGATACGCAGTATTTT.

The DNA for the CDR3 is TGTGCCAGCAGTCTCGACAGGGACTCCTACAATGAGCAGTTCTTC. Protein sequence: CASSLDRDSYNEQFF. The chain combines TRBV6-5 with TRBJ2-1, with 7 positions matching TRBD1. The CDR3 covers 15 residues. The J segment lost 0 bases and the V segment lost 5 bases, leaving 4 bases of the junction unmatched. Germline V gene lookup returns CDR1 MNHEY and CDR2 SVGAGI.

The J gene is TRBJ1-2, the V gene TRBV14, with 7 bases that match TRBD1. Germline CDR1 reads SGHDN; CDR2 reads FVKESK. This CDR3 has 15 amino acids. V was clipped by 4 bases and J by 4 bases; unmatched bases: 9. The CDR3 spells CASSPRLGGGYGYTF. For the CDR3, the DNA is TGTGCCAGCAGCCCGCGTTTAGGGGGCGGCTATGGCTACACCTTC.

This sequence joins TRBV7-3 and TRBJ2-1; D ambiguous. The CDR3 totals 16 residues. In germline, CDR1 is SGHTA, CDR2 FQGTGA. The germline V and J ends were trimmed by 2 bases and 8 bases, with 19 bases remaining between them. The CDR3 protein is CASSLGPAPPVDEQFF. CDR3 bases: TGTGCCAGCAGCTTAGGGCCGGCCCCCCCAGTGGATGAGCAGTTCTTC. The complete variable domain, with remaining parts taken from reference TRBV7-3 and TRBJ2-1, reads GAGVSQTPSNKVTEKGKYVELRCDPISGHTALYWYRQSLGQGPEFLIYFQGTGAADDSGLPNDRFFAVRPEGSVSTLKIQRTERGDSAVYLCASSLGPAPPVDEQFFGPGTRLTVL.

The rearrangement links TRBV18 to TRBJ2-1; 7 bases align to TRBD2. The CDR3 totals 15 residues. V was clipped by 3 bases and J by 0 bases; unmatched bases: 2. Germline V gene lookup returns CDR1 KGHSH and CDR2 LQKENI. The CDR3 DNA is TGTGCCAGCTCACCCGGGACTACCTCCTACAATGAGCAGTTCTTC. Translation: CASSPGTTSYNEQFF.

The chain combines TRBV30 with TRBJ1-1, with D uncertain. V was pared by 3 bases and J by 4 bases, with 12 bases between. Per germline, CDR1 GTSNPN and CDR2 SVGIG (reference sequence). The CDR3 consists of 13 residues. CDR3 sequence: CAWSPGVFTEAFF. The CDR3 coding sequence is TGTGCCTGGAGCCCCGGGGTTTTCACTGAAGCTTTCTTT.

This clone came up once. The chain links TRBV19 to TRBJ2-7; the D gene is possibly TRBD2 (6 bases). V was clipped by 5 bases and J by 4 bases, with 12 bases between them. Germline CDR1 is LNHDA and CDR2 is SQIVND (reference sequence). The CDR3 is 13 residues long. The CDR3 spells CASSQRADYEQYF. The CDR3, as DNA: TGTGCCAGTAGTCAGCGGGCGGATTACGAGCAGTACTTC.

This clone was found once. The chain recombines TRBV11-3 with TRBJ2-1; TRBD2 is a possible D gene (5 bases). The CDR3 is 13 residues long. The ends were cut back, 2 bases at V and 7 bases at J, with 9 bases in the middle. From germline, CDR1 is SGHNT and CDR2 YENEEA. For the CDR3, the DNA is TGTGCCAGCAGCTTACATCGGGATAATGAGCAGTTCTTC. Protein product: CASSLHRDNEQFF.

This chain connects TRBV2 to TRBJ2-1; 10 nucleotides match TRBD2. Per the germline V gene, CDR1 is SNHLY and CDR2 is FYNNEI. The J segment lost 7 bases and the V segment lost 6 bases, leaving 6 bases of the junction unmatched. The CDR3 totals 14 residues. CDR3: CASRPGLALNEQFF. The CDR3 DNA reads TGTGCCAGCAGACCGGGACTAGCGTTAAATGAGCAGTTCTTC.